These 10 T cell receptor beta chains originate from one sample sequenced in a study of shared clonotypes between healthy human individuals. Profiling relied on immunoSEQ multiplex PCR, and the TCRdb table lists in-frame clones only, not all of them. The table lists approximately 1,000,000 clones, more than 75% of them singletons. The specimen sequenced was memory CD4+ T cells from PBMCs. Subset specified: CD45RA-negative fraction. The receptor set was obtained from a man aged 18 to 35 in good health. Some clones in this sample may be carry-over from other donors' samples.

This clone was counted a few times. This rearrangement joins TRBV7-3 to TRBJ2-7; possible D gene TRBD1, 6 bases. CDR3 size: 13 residues. Trimming left V 4 bases short and J 2 bases short, with 9 bases between. Germline CDR1 is SGHTA and CDR2 is FQGTGA. The CDR3 reads CASSSGQPYEQYF. The CDR3 DNA reads as TGTGCCAGCAGCTCCGGACAGCCCTACGAGCAGTACTTC.

V usage is TRBV5-5 and J usage is TRBJ2-2, with D perhaps being TRBD1 or TRBD2 (5 bases each). The CDR3 runs to 14 residues. CDR1 and CDR2 (germline): SGHKS, YYEKEE (reference sequence). The V end lost 1 base, the J end lost 6 bases, and 10 bases lay between the germline ends. CDR3 bases: TGTGCCAGCAGCTTGATGGGGGAATCCGGGGAGCTGTTTTTT. It codes for CASSLMGESGELFF. The full variable domain, its missing parts supplied by reference TRBV5-5 and TRBJ2-2, is DAGVTQSPTHLIKTRGQQVTLRCSPISGHKSVSWYQQVLGQGPQFIFQYYEKEERGRGNFPDRFSARQFPNYSSELNVNALLLGDSALYLCASSLMGESGELFFGEGSRLTVL.

The sample holds one count of this clone. V and J are TRBV12-1 and TRBJ2-6. TRBV12-1 is described as a pseudogene. The CDR3 is 19 amino acids. CDR3 sequence: CASSFENDQDSSGANVLTF. Written as DNA, the CDR3 is TGTGCCAGCAGCTTTGAAAACGACCAAGATTCCTCTGGGGCCAACGTCCTGACTTTC.

CDR3: CASSLIPRDYNEQFF. The CDR3 bases are TGTGCCAGCAGCTTAATTCCCAGAGACTACAATGAGCAGTTCTTC. The chain carries TRBV13 and TRBJ2-1; D unresolved. The length of the CDR3 is 15 residues. Trimming pared 2 bases from V and 3 bases from J, leaving 11 bases between. CDR1 is PRHDT, CDR2 FYEKMQ, per germline (reference sequence).

This clone was detected only a few times. V usage is TRBV27 and J usage is TRBJ2-7; 10 bases align to TRBD1. Trimming took 3 bases from V and 3 from J; bases not matched to a gene: 11. Germline values: CDR1 MNHEY, CDR2 SMNVEV (reference sequence). The CDR3 is made up of 17 amino acids. This CDR3 is CASSFLSLGDRGYEQYF. The DNA of the CDR3 is TGTGCCAGCAGTTTTCTCAGCCTTGGGGACAGGGGCTACGAGCAGTACTTC.

This sequence joins TRBV5-1 and TRBJ2-3, with 10 bases aligning to TRBD2. The CDR3 covers 16 residues. Germline V lookup: CDR1 SGHRS, CDR2 YFSETQ. V lost 3 bases and J lost 3; bases outside the gene matches: 7. The CDR3 DNA reads as TGCGCCAGCAGCTACCGAGCGGGAGGGCAGACAGATACGCAGTATTTT. The encoded protein is CASSYRAGGQTDTQYF.

The chain combines TRBV11-1 with TRBJ2-2, with 8 bases that match TRBD1. V lost 0 bases, J lost 5 bases, and 5 bases stayed unmatched. CDR1 is SGHAT and CDR2 is FQDESV in the germline V gene (reference sequence). CDR3 length equals 16 residues. This CDR3 is CASSLAGRGRTGELFF. In nucleotides, the CDR3 is TGTGCCAGCAGCTTAGCCGGCAGGGGGCGTACCGGGGAGCTGTTTTTT.

In its sample, this clone was seen once. The chain joins TRBV14 to TRBJ2-3, with 9 bases fitting TRBD1. The CDR3 covers 14 residues. Germline V gene sequence: CDR1 SGHDN, CDR2 FVKESK. V shed 4 bases, J shed 5 bases, and the junction held 4 bases outside the gene matches. The CDR3 region has the DNA TGTGCCAGCAGCCGGGACAGGGCCAGAGATACGCAGTATTTT. This translates into CASSRDRARDTQYF.

This rearrangement joins TRBV25-1 to TRBJ2-5, with D perhaps TRBD2 (6 bases). V was clipped by 5 bases and J by 5 bases, with 18 bases between them. CDR3 size: 15 residues. Germline loops: CDR1 MGHDK, CDR2 SYGVNS. The CDR3 region is CASSRLGGGPETQYF. The CDR3 region has the DNA TGTGCCAGCAGTAGGTTGGGTGGAGGGCCTGAGACCCAGTACTTC.

This sequence joins TRBV18 and TRBJ2-6, with TRBD1 identical over 7 bases. The CDR3 has 17 residues. From germline, CDR1 is KGHSH and CDR2 LQKENI. The J segment lost 3 bases and the V segment lost 2 bases, leaving 7 bases of the junction unmatched. CDR3 coding DNA: TGTGCCAGCTCACCAAATACAGGGGTAGTTGGGGCCAACGTCCTGACTTTC. Translating it yields CASSPNTGVVGANVLTF.